This entry concerns a single T cell receptor beta chain. This record comes from a study of Graves' ophthalmopathy and Graves' hyperthyroidism. Amplification of TCR beta CDR3 regions used RNA transcripts. The library came from an HTBI-primed first-round RT-PCR and a second-round multiplex PCR. TCRdb re-derived calls from the multiplex PCR reads in MiXCR, one entry per CDR3 protein. The sample lists 600,000 to 950,000 distinct CDR3 sequences, roughly 40% occurring once. Sequenced: peripheral blood. The receptor comes from an adult man with Graves' ophthalmopathy.

The CDR3 loop reads CASSQDPRTDLGQPQHF. DNA for the CDR3: TGTGCCAGCAGCCAAGATCCCCGGACAGACCTCGGACAGCCCCAGCATTTT. This sequence joins TRBV4-2 and TRBJ1-5, with a possible D match to TRBD1 (6 bases). This CDR3 is built from 17 residues. Germline CDR1 and CDR2: LGHNA and YNFKEQ. The V end lost 0 bases, the J end lost 7 bases, and 19 bases lay between the germline ends.